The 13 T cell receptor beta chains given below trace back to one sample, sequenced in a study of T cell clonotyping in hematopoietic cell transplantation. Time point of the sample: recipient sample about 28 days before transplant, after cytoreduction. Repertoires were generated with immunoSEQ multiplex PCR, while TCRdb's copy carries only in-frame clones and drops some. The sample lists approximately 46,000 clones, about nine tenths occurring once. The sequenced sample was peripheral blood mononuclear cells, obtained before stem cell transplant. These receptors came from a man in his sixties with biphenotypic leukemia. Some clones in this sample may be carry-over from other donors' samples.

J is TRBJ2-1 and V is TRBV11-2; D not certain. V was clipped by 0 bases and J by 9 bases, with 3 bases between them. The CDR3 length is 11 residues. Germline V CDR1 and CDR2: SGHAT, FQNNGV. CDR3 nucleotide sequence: TGTGCCAGCAGCTTAGATATTGAGCAGTTCTTC. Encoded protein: CASSLDIEQFF.

CDR3 loop: CASSSRQRSYNEQFF. The CDR3 nucleotides read TGTGCCAGCAGTTCCCGTCAGCGCTCCTACAATGAGCAGTTCTTC. The chain joins TRBV27 to TRBJ2-1; D is unclear. Germline V gene sequence: CDR1 MNHEY, CDR2 SMNVEV (reference sequence). The CDR3 contains 15 residues. V dropped 4 bases and J dropped 0 bases, with 10 bases sitting between them.

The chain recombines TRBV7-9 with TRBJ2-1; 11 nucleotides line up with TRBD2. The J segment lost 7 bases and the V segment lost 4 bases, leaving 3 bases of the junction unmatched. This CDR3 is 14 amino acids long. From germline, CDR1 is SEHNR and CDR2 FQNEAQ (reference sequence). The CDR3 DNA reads TGTGCCAGCAGCTCCTCTAGCGGGGGGAATGAGCAGTTCTTC. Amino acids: CASSSSSGGNEQFF.

Here the CDR3 DNA reads TGTGCCTGGAGTGAGGTTGCACTGTCTGAAGCTTTCTTT. Amino acids: CAWSEVALSEAFF. The gene calls are TRBV30 and TRBJ1-1, with no clear D. Germline CDR1 reads GTSNPN; CDR2 reads SVGIG (reference sequence). The CDR3 runs to 13 residues. Trimming left V 1 base short and J 6 bases short, with 12 bases between.

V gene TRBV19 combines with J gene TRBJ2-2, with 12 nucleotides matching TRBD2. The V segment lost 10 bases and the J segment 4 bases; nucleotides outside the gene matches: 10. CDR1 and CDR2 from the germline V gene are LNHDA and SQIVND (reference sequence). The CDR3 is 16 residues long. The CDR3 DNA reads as TGTGCCACCTCCTCTCTAGCGGGAGGGCCCACCGGGGAGCTGTTTTTT. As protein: CATSSLAGGPTGELFF.

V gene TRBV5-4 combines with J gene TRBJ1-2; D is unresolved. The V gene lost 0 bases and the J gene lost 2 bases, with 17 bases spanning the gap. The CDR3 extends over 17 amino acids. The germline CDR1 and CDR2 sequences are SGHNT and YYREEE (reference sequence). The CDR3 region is CASSLESQNPENYGYTF. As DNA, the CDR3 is TGTGCCAGCAGCTTGGAGTCTCAGAACCCCGAAAACTATGGCTACACCTTC.

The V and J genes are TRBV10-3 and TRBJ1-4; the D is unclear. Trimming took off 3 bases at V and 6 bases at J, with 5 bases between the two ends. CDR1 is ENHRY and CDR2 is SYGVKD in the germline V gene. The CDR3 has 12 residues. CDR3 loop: CAISENDEKLFF. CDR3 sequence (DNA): TGTGCCATCAGTGAAAACGATGAAAAACTGTTTTTT.

The CDR3 spells CAWSDRPDGELFF. The DNA of the CDR3 is TGTGCCTGGAGTGACCGGCCAGACGGGGAGCTGTTTTTT. J is TRBJ2-2 and V is TRBV30, with D unresolved. V dropped 1 base and J dropped 7 bases, with 10 bases sitting between them. This CDR3 contains 13 residues. From germline, CDR1 is GTSNPN and CDR2 SVGIG (reference sequence).

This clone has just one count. The CDR3 loop is CASSLQETQYF. The CDR3 nucleotides are TGTGCCAGCAGCTTACAAGAGACCCAGTACTTC. The chain recombines TRBV7-6 with TRBJ2-5, with unresolved D. Trimming removed 2 bases from V and 2 bases from J, with 0 bases in between. The CDR3 is 11 amino acids. Germline CDR1 reads SGHVS; CDR2 reads FNYEAQ.

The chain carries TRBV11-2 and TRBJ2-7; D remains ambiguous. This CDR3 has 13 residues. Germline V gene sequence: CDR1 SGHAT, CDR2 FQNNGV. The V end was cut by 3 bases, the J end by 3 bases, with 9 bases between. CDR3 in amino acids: CASSFDNYYEQYF. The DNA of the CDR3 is TGTGCCAGCAGCTTCGACAACTACTACGAGCAGTACTTC.

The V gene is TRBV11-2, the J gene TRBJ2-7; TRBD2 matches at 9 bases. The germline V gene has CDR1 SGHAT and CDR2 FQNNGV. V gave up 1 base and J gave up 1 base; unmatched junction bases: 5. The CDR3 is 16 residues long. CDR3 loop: CASSLGLAAPSYEQYF. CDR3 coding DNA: TGTGCCAGCAGCTTAGGACTAGCGGCACCTTCCTACGAGCAGTACTTC.

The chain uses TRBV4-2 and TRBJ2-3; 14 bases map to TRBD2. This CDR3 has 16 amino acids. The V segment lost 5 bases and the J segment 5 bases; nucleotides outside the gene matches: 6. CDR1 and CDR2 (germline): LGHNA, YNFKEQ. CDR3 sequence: CASSGAGTSGRDTQYF. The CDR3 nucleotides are TGTGCCAGCAGCGGTGCCGGGACTAGCGGGAGAGATACGCAGTATTTT.

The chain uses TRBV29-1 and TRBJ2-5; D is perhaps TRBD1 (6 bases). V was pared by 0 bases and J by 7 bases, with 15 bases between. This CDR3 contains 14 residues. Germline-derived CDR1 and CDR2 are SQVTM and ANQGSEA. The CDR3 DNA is TGCAGCGTTGAAGAATACAGGGACGTGGGGACCCAGTACTTC. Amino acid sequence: CSVEEYRDVGTQYF. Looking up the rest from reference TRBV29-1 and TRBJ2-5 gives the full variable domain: SAVISQKPSRDICQRGTSLTIQCQVDSQVTMMFWYRQQPGQSLTLIATANQGSEATYESGFVIDKFPISRPNLTFSTLTVSNMSPEDSSIYLCSVEEYRDVGTQYFGPGTRLLVL.